The source of this TCR beta chain is a study of control samples from healthy donors and cancer patients. Inclusive of both ends, the CDR3 amounts to 11 amino acids. Note on this clone: This is likely a read error, given that the CDR3 carries no conserved phenylalanine or tryptophan at its end. Because the CDR3's place on the DNA is in doubt, the DNA is left out and the CDR3 is given as listed by TCRdb.

Libraries were prepared by immunoSEQ multiplex PCR; TCRdb keeps only in-frame clonotypes and omits some of them. The data hold over 90,000 clones, with 92% observed a single time. V is TRBV21-1 and J is TRBJ1-1. TRBV21-1 is deemed a pseudogene. Sequencing was done on a sample of blood. This receptor was obtained from a woman between 18 and 29 years old in good health. CDR3 in amino acids: CASSKAGYGSL.